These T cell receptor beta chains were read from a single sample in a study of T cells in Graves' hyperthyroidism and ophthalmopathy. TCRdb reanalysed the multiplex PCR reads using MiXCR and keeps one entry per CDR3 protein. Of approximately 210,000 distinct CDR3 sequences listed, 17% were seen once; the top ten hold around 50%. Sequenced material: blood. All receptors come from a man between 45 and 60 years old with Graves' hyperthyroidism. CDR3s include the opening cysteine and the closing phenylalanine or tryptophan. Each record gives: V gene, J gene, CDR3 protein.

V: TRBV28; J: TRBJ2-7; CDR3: CASRETGTGFHEQYF
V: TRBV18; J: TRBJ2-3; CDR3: CASSLTGGISDTQYF
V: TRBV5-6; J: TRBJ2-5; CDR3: CASSLGVRETQYF
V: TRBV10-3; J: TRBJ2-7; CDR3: CATNPPSSYEQYF
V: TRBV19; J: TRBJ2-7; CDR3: CASRRRTGAYEQYF
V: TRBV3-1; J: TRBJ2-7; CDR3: CASSRAPQGPYEQYF
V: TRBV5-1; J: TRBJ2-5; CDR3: CASSGREGTYQETQYF
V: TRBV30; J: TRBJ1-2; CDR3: CAWAGQGHYTF
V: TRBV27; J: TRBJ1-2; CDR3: CASSSLGQGVNYGYTF
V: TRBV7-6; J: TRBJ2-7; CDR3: CASSLGAGRFYEQYF
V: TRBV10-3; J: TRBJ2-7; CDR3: CAISEQQDEQYF
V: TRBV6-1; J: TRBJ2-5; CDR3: CARGGGRKETQYF
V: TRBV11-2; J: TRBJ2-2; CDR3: CASSWTGGVTNTGELFF
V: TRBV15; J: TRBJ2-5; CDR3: CATSRAKTSEETQYF
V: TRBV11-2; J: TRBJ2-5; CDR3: CASSLGGSRWETQYF